Shown below are 20 T cell receptor beta chains from a single sample sequenced in a study of shared clonotypes between healthy human individuals. Only in-frame clones appear in the TCRdb table, and some are missing; sequencing was by immunoSEQ multiplex PCR. The data contain approximately 640,000 clones, about 90% of them singletons. The sample taken for sequencing was memory CD8+ T cells from PBMCs. The subset here: CD45RO+ cells pooled with CCR7-negative TemRA cells. The source of these receptors is a man between 18 and 29 years old in good health. Some clones in this sample may be carry-over from other donors' samples.

This chain uses TRBV30 with TRBJ2-1; 9 bases are a match to TRBD2. Germline CDR1 is GTSNPN and CDR2 is SVGIG (reference sequence). Trimming cost V 0 bases and J 6 bases; bases outside gene matches: 6. This CDR3 has 15 amino acids. The CDR3, as DNA: TGTGCCTGGAGTGTGGGGCTAGCGGGATCCAATGAGCAGTTCTTC. As protein: CAWSVGLAGSNEQFF.

This clone was detected once. The chain carries TRBV7-6 and TRBJ2-1, with 8 bases aligning to TRBD2. Germline assignment: CDR1 SGHVS and CDR2 FNYEAQ. Germline trimming cut 2 bases from V and 8 bases from J; bases unmatched to any gene: 11. CDR3 length: 16 residues. In DNA form, the CDR3 reads TGTGCCAGCAGCTTAACGACCGGGACTAGAACCCATGAGCAGTTCTTC. Translating gives CASSLTTGTRTHEQFF.

The V and J genes are TRBV21-1 and TRBJ2-5; the table's D call, TRBD2, has no DNA check behind it. TRBV21-1 has pseudogene status. CDR3 length: 17 amino acids. CDR3 coding DNA: TGTGCCAGCAGCAAAGCCCACGCGGGACGCCGAGAAGAGACCCAGTACTTC. Amino acids: CASSKAHAGRREETQYF.

The chain is built from TRBV25-1 and TRBJ2-1; 7 bases line up with TRBD1. Germline CDR1 is MGHDK and CDR2 is SYGVNS. The CDR3 has 17 residues. Trimming at V came to 7 bases and at J to 0 bases, leaving 12 bases not matched to a gene. CDR3 in amino acids: CASIGGEQLSSYNEQFF. CDR3 bases: TGTGCCAGCATAGGGGGCGAACAGCTGAGCTCCTACAATGAGCAGTTCTTC.

The V and J genes are TRBV9 and TRBJ2-2; 9 positions agree with TRBD2. The CDR3 has 15 amino acids. V shed 0 bases and J 6 bases; nucleotides not matched to a gene: 3. Germline CDR1 SGDLS, CDR2 YYNGEE. CDR3 nucleotide sequence: TGTGCCAGCAGCGTAGGTCTAGCGGGACCCGGGGAGCTGTTTTTT. Protein: CASSVGLAGPGELFF. The full variable domain, in which reference TRBV9 and TRBJ2-2 provide the parts outside the CDR3, is DSGVTQTPKHLITATGQRVTLRCSPRSGDLSVYWYQQSLDQGLQFLIQYYNGEERAKGNILERFSAQQFPDLHSELNLSSLELGDSALYFCASSVGLAGPGELFFGEGSRLTVL.

This rearrangement joins TRBV6-1 to TRBJ2-1, with a tentative D call TRBD2 (5 bases). V was cut by 2 bases and J by 2 bases, with 13 bases left in between. Germline CDR1 and CDR2: MNHNS and SASEGT. CDR3 length: 16 amino acids. The CDR3: CASSELMKRAYNEQFF. The CDR3 nucleotides are TGTGCCAGCAGTGAATTGATGAAGAGGGCCTACAATGAGCAGTTCTTC.

This clone was recorded only once. The chain combines TRBV28 with TRBJ2-7; 10 positions agree with TRBD1. CDR1 and CDR2 from the germline V gene are MDHEN and SYDVKM. This CDR3 has 16 residues. After removal of 5 bases from V and 4 bases from J, the junction contained 11 bases not matched to a gene. CDR3 amino acids: CASSPFSGQGGYEQYF. As DNA, the CDR3 is TGTGCCAGCAGTCCATTCTCCGGACAGGGGGGTTACGAGCAGTACTTC.

The chain links TRBV6-1 to TRBJ2-1; TRBD1 matches 8 bases. This CDR3 has 15 residues. The V and J ends lost 9 bases and 3 bases, in that order; junction bases with no gene match: 10. Germline assignment: CDR1 MNHNS and CDR2 SASEGT. CDR3 sequence: CASSPGTGFYNEQFF. CDR3 coding DNA: TGTGCCAGTAGCCCCGGGACAGGCTTCTACAATGAGCAGTTCTTC.

This sequence joins TRBV4-2 and TRBJ2-2; D not certain. The germline gives CDR1 LGHNA, CDR2 YNFKEQ. The CDR3 spans 16 residues. V was trimmed by 8 bases and J by 8 bases, leaving 24 bases between them. CDR3 region: CASGPPRTAPWGELFF. CDR3 DNA: TGTGCCAGCGGGCCCCCCCGGACGGCCCCCTGGGGGGAGCTGTTTTTT.

This clone appeared once. This chain joins TRBV6-1 and TRBJ1-1; 11 bases align to TRBD1. With 6 bases clipped from V and 10 bases from J, the junction kept 7 bases outside the gene matches. CDR3 length equals 13 residues. Per germline, CDR1 MNHNS and CDR2 SASEGT. CDR3 nucleotides: TGTGCCAGCAGGGAGGACAGGGGGCAGGTAGCTTTCTTT. Its translation: CASREDRGQVAFF.

The V and J genes are TRBV28 and TRBJ2-3; D perhaps matches TRBD1 (6 bases). The CDR3 spans 15 residues. CDR1 and CDR2 from the germline V gene are MDHEN and SYDVKM. V was clipped by 3 bases and J by 0 bases, with 10 bases between them. The CDR3: CASSFRTASTDTQYF. The CDR3 DNA follows: TGTGCCAGCAGTTTTCGGACAGCTAGCACAGATACGCAGTATTTT.

The rearrangement links TRBV14 to TRBJ1-1, with D tentatively TRBD1 (5 bases). The CDR3 has 12 residues. Germline V gene lookup returns CDR1 SGHDN and CDR2 FVKESK. Trimming pared 3 bases from V and 5 bases from J, leaving 7 bases between. The CDR3 loop reads CASSQGRTEAFF. The CDR3 nucleotides are TGTGCCAGCAGCCAGGGACGGACTGAAGCTTTCTTT.

The sample holds one count of this clone. The chain combines TRBV7-9 with TRBJ1-1; D possibly corresponds to TRBD1 (5 bases). The V end lost 5 bases, the J end lost 5 bases, and 12 bases lay between the germline ends. The length of the CDR3 is 13 residues. CDR1 and CDR2 (germline): SEHNR, FQNEAQ (reference sequence). The CDR3 nucleotides read TGTGCCAGCAGCCTCGTCCGGGGGACTGAAGCTTTCTTT. It codes for CASSLVRGTEAFF.

The V and J genes are TRBV11-3 and TRBJ2-3; 7 positions match TRBD2. Trimming at V came to 0 bases and at J to 4 bases, leaving 4 bases not matched to a gene. The CDR3 runs to 15 residues. Germline CDR1 reads SGHNT; CDR2 reads YENEEA. CDR3: CASSLEGGIADTQYF. As DNA, the CDR3 is TGTGCCAGCAGCTTAGAGGGGGGGATTGCAGATACGCAGTATTTT.

There are a few counts of this clone. The chain carries TRBV29-1 and TRBJ2-3; tentatively, D is TRBD2 (5 bases). CDR3 size: 12 residues. Germline V gene sequence: CDR1 SQVTM, CDR2 ANQGSEA. V lost 7 bases and J 6 bases, leaving 14 bases between the germline ends. In DNA form, the CDR3 reads TGCAGCGCTGAGGGAGTCGCGGATACGCAGTATTTT. It is translated as CSAEGVADTQYF.

A remark on this clone: In the same sample, other DNA sequences code for this CDR3. The rearrangement uses TRBV7-9 and TRBJ2-7; TRBD2 might be the D (5 bases). The CDR3 has 12 residues. The germline CDR1 and CDR2 sequences are SEHNR and FQNEAQ (reference sequence). V gave up 1 base and J gave up 6 bases, with 7 bases separating them. DNA for the CDR3: TGTGCCAGCAGCTTAGGACGGGGCGAGCAGTACTTC. This codes for CASSLGRGEQYF.

The rearrangement uses TRBV9 and TRBJ2-2; no reliable D call. This CDR3 region has 14 residues. Trimming removed 3 bases at V and 6 bases at J, with 12 bases between. CDR1 and CDR2 (germline): SGDLS, YYNGEE. CDR3 sequence: CASSAPLGAGELFF. The CDR3 DNA is TGTGCCAGCAGCGCCCCCCTAGGAGCCGGGGAGCTGTTTTTT.

The rearrangement uses TRBV19 and TRBJ2-7; 8 bases fit TRBD1. The junction had 12 bases not matched to a gene; V was cut back by 2 bases and J by 6 bases. The V gene's germline CDR1 is LNHDA and CDR2 SQIVND (reference sequence). The CDR3 extends over 16 amino acids. The CDR3, as DNA: TGTGCCAGTAGTATACTCGGACAGGGCCCTTTCGCCGAGCAGTACTTC. It translates to CASSILGQGPFAEQYF.

The J gene is TRBJ2-1, the V gene TRBV9; TRBD2 might be the D (6 bases). The CDR3 length is 17 residues. V was pared by 0 bases and J by 6 bases, with 19 bases between. Looked up from germline, CDR1 is SGDLS and CDR2 is YYNGEE. CDR3 loop: CASSVDSGPSRGNEQFF. The CDR3 coding sequence is TGTGCCAGCAGCGTAGACAGCGGTCCATCGCGGGGCAATGAGCAGTTCTTC. Supplemented by reference TRBV9 and TRBJ2-1, the full variable domain reads DSGVTQTPKHLITATGQRVTLRCSPRSGDLSVYWYQQSLDQGLQFLIQYYNGEERAKGNILERFSAQQFPDLHSELNLSSLELGDSALYFCASSVDSGPSRGNEQFFGPGTRLTVL.

Comments on this clone: This specimen includes other DNA sequences encoding the same CDR3. CDR3 sequence reads: CASSLAPGMNTEAFF. CDR3 coding DNA: TGTGCCAGCAGCTTAGCCCCGGGGATGAACACTGAAGCTTTCTTT. The chain joins TRBV7-9 to TRBJ1-1; D is unresolved. V lost 0 bases and J lost 0, with 8 bases in between. Germline V gene lookup returns CDR1 SEHNR and CDR2 FQNEAQ (reference sequence). This CDR3 is 15 amino acids long.